This T cell receptor (beta chain) derives from a study of control samples from healthy donors and cancer patients. Germline V CDR1 and CDR2: LNHDA, SQIVND (reference sequence). The V gene lost 0 bases and the J gene lost 7 bases, with 9 bases spanning the gap. The length of the CDR3 is 13 residues. Profiling relied on immunoSEQ multiplex PCR, and the TCRdb table lists in-frame clones only, not all of them. The sample contains some 130,000 clones, less than 95% of which appear only once. This TCR derives from a man aged 25 to 40 in good health. The genes are TRBV19 and TRBJ1-1; a possible D gene is TRBD1 (5 bases). The sample was blood. CDR3 sequence: CASSIDRRGEAFF. The CDR3 DNA reads TGTGCCAGTAGTATAGATCGAAGGGGTGAAGCTTTCTTT.